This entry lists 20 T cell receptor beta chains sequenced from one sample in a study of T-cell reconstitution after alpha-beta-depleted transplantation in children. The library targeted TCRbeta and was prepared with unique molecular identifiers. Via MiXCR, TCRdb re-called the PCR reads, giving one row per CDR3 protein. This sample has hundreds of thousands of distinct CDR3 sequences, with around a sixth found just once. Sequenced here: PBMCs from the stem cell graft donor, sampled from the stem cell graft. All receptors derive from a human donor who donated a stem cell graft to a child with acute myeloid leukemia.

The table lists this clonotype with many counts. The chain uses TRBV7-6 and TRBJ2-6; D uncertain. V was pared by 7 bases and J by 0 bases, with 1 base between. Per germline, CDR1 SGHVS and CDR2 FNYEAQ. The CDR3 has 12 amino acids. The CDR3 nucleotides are TGTGCCAGCACCTCTGGGGCCAACGTCCTGACTTTC. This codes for CASTSGANVLTF.

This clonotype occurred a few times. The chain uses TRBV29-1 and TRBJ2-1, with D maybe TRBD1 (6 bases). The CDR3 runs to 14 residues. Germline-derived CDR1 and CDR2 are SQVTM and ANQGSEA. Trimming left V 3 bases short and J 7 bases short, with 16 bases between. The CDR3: CSVDGQGHENEQFF. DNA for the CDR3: TGCAGCGTTGACGGGCAGGGGCATGAGAATGAGCAGTTCTTC.

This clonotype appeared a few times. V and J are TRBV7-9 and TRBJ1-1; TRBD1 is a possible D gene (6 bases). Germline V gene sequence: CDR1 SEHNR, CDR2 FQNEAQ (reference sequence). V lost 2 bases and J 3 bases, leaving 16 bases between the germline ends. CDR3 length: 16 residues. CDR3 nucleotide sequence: TGTGCCAGCAGCTTAATTCGGGGGCCTGGGGACACTGAAGCTTTCTTT. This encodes CASSLIRGPGDTEAFF. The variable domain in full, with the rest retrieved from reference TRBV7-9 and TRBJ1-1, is DTGVSQNPRHKITKRGQNVTFRCDPISEHNRLYWYRQTLGQGPEFLTYFQNEAQLEKSRLLSDRFSAERPKGSFSTLEIQRTEQGDSAMYLCASSLIRGPGDTEAFFGQGTRLTVV.

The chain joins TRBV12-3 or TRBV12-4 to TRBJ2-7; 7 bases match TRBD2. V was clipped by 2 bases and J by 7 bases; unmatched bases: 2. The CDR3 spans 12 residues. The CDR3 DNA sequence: TGTGCCAGCAGTTTACATAGCGGGGAGCAGTACGTC. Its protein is CASSLHSGEQYV.

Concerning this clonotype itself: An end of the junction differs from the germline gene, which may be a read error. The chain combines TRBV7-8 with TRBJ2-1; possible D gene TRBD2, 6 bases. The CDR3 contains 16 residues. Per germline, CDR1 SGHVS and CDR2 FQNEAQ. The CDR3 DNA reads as TGTGCCAGCAGCTCCCCGGAGGGCGAGACCTACCATGAGCAGTTCTTC. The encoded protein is CASSSPEGETYHEQFF.

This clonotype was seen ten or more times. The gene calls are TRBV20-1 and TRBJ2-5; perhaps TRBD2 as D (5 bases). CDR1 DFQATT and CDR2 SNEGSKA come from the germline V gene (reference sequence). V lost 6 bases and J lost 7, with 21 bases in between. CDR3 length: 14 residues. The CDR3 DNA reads TGCAGTGCCGCGGTCGGAGCCCGAGAGGGGACCCAGTACTTC. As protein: CSAAVGAREGTQYF.

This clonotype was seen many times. The CDR3 region has the DNA TGCAGTGTCCCGGGGGAGGGGGGTCAGCCCCAGCATTTT. It codes for CSVPGEGGQPQHF. The J gene is TRBJ1-5, the V gene TRBV20-1; D possibly corresponds to TRBD1 (6 bases). V lost 7 bases and J 6 bases, leaving 16 bases between the germline ends. Germline V gene data show CDR1 as DFQATT and CDR2 as SNEGSKA (reference sequence). The CDR3 has 13 residues.

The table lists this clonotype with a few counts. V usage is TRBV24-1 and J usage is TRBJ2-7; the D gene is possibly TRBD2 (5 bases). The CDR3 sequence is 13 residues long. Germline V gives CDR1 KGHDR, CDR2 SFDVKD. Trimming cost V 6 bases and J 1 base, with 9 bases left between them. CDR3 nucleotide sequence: TGTGCCACCAGTCCCGGGAATTCCTACGAGCAGTACTTC. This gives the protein CATSPGNSYEQYF.

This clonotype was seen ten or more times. The CDR3 loop reads CASSSDRDRDEQFF. As DNA, the CDR3 is TGTGCCAGCAGCTCCGACAGGGATCGCGACGAGCAGTTCTTC. The V and J genes are TRBV7-2 and TRBJ2-1; TRBD1 aligns across 7 bases. The CDR3 runs 14 residues. Germline values: CDR1 SGHTA, CDR2 FQGNSA. Trimming removed 4 bases from V and 10 bases from J; junction bases left unmatched: 10.

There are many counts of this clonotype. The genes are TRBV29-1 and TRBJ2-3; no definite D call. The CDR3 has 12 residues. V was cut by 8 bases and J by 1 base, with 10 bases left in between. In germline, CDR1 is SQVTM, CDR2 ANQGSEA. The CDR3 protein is CSTSKRTDTQYF. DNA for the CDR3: TGCAGCACCTCCAAGCGCACAGATACGCAGTATTTT.

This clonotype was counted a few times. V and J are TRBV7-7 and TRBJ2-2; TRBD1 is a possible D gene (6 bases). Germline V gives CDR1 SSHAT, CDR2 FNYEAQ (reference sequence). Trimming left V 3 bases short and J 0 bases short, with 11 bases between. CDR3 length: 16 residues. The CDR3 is CASSLGTWANTGELFF. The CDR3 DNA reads TGTGCCAGCAGCTTGGGGACATGGGCGAACACCGGGGAGCTGTTTTTT.

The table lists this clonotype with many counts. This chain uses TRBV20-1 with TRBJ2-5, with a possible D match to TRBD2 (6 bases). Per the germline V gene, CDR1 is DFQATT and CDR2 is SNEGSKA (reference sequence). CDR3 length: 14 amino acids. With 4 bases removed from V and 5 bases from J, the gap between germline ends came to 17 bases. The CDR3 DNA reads TGCAGTGCTATCCGGGGGAGCTCGGAGGAGACCCAGTACTTC. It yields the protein CSAIRGSSEETQYF.

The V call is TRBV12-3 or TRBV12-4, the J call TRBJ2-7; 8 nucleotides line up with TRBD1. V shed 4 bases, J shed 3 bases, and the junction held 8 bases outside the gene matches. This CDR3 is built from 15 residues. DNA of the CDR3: TGTGCCAGCAGTTCTCTCCGGGACAGGTTCTACGAGCAGTACTTC. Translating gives CASSSLRDRFYEQYF.

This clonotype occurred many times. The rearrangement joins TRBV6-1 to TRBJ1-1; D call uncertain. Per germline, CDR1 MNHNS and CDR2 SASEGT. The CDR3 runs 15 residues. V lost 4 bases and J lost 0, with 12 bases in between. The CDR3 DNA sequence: TGTGCCAGCAGTGGCCACAGATCGATGAACACTGAAGCTTTCTTT. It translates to CASSGHRSMNTEAFF.

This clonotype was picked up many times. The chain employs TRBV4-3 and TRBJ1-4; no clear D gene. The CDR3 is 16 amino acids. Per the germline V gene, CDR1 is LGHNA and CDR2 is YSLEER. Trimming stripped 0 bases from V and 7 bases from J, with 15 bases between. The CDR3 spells CASSQDGYSMGEKLFF. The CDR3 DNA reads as TGCGCCAGCAGCCAAGATGGCTACTCTATGGGTGAAAAACTGTTTTTT.

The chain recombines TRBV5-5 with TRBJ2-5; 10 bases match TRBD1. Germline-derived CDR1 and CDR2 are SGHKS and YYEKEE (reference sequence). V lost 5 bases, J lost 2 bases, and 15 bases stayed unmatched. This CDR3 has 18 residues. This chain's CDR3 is CASSTGTGAGRGQETQYF. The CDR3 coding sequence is TGTGCCAGCAGTACCGGGACAGGGGCAGGCCGTGGTCAAGAGACCCAGTACTTC.

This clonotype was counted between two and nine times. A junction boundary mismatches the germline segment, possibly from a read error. This chain's CDR3 is CCASTSGGPSSPDTQYF. As DNA, the CDR3 is TGCTGTGCTAGCACTAGCGGGGGCCCCTCGTCCCCAGATACGCAGTATTTT. This chain uses TRBV20-1 with TRBJ2-3; 11 bases align to TRBD2. The length of the CDR3 is 17 residues. Germline CDR1 reads DFQATT; CDR2 reads SNEGSKA (reference sequence).

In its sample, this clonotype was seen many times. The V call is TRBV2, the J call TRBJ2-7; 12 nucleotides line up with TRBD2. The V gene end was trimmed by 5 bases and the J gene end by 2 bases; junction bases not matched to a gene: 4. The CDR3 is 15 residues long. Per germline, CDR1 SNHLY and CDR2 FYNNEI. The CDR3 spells CASSPTSGGPYEQYV. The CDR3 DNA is TGTGCCAGCAGTCCGACTAGCGGGGGTCCCTACGAGCAGTACGTC.

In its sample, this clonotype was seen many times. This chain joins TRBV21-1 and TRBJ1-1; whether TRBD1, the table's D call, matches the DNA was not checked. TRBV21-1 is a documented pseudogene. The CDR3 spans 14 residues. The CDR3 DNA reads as TGTGCCAGCAGGGGGACAGGGGATTGGACTGAAGCTTTCTTT. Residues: CASRGTGDWTEAFF.

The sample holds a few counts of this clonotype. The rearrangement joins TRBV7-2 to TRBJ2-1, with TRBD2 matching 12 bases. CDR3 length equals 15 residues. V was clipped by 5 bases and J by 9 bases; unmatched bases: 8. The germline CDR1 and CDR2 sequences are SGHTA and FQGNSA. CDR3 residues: CASSPLLAGGGEQFF. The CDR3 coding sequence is TGTGCCAGCAGCCCCCTCCTAGCGGGGGGGGGTGAGCAGTTCTTC.